The T cell receptor (beta chain) under discussion was sequenced for a study of blood T cell repertoires in COVID-19 (TCRdb year 2020). Broadly, across the study: Samples covering the acute and convalescent phases of COVID-19 were provided by collaborators in the United States, Italy and Spain. The prospective study material was composed of cDNA or gDNA derived from T cells, B-cell-depleted T cells, or PBMCs. Subjects who had been exposed to COVID-19, were actively infected with it, or had recovered from it provided the deeply sampled blood TCRbeta repertoires that made up the dataset. The repertoires were released in a freely available public database meant as a resource for research on the immune response to SARS-CoV-2. Samples came from the ongoing ImmuneRACE study (first 160 participants) plus 1,254 subjects from 6 global collaborators. Nearly every sample came with metadata listing a de-identified subject ID, COVID-19 status, age in years and sex. Where available, HLA class I and class II types were taken from metadata supplied by the sample provider and were not determined by assay-based typing.

The full study reports these points: How much clinical and demographic metadata was included differed by source and by participant, and the metadata was provided uncurated.

Each collaborating institution followed its own protocols to collect whole blood in K2EDTA tubes. For TCRbeta analysis, collaborators shipped samples as frozen whole blood, isolated PBMCs, or DNA extracted from either of those sample types. TCRbeta CDR3 regions were amplified from genomic DNA using the immunoSEQ Assay, a bias-controlled multiplex PCR. On the study's bioinformatics: The number of nucleated cells in each sample was estimated from the amplification of reference gene primers within the assay. Sequence reads were collapsed and filtered to measure the absolute abundance of every unique TCRbeta CDR3 rearrangement. For each sample, productive Simpson clonality was calculated by taking the square root of Simpson's diversity index across productive rearrangements. The table comes from immuneACCESS by way of TCRdb, which keeps in-frame sequences with V and J called. Part of the clones is missing from these tables; in studies checked, under half for an unresolved V gene and the rest for unknown reasons. V and J calls and clone size follow that table, whereas D and trimming were derived from the DNA. Within this sample are over 250,000 clones, with 85% of them counted one time only. The ten largest clones take up 13% of the sample.

V is cut back by 4 bases and J by 3 bases, with 7 bases in the junction unmatched. In the germline V gene, CDR1 corresponds to SNHLY and CDR2 to FYNNEI. The cysteine opens and the phenylalanine closes a CDR3 of 15 amino acids. Of all the DNA, just the CDR3 is kept, 45 bases in frame from base 1. Regarding this clone: The clone's antigen remains unknown. Base-call qualities are not available, and no considerably larger clone is one nucleotide away.

The chain is encoded by TRBV2 joined to TRBJ2-3, and 7 bases in between align with TRBD2. This receptor was obtained from a human donor in a cohort sampled during active COVID-19. The sample was peripheral blood. The nucleotides read TGTGCCAGCAGTGGTCGGTTAGCGGGTACAGATACGCAGTATTTT. Translated, this gives CASSGRLAGTDTQYF.